This entry concerns a single T cell receptor beta chain. Antigen specificity is unknown. The data derive from a study of cytomegalovirus exposure and HLA in healthy donors. General observations from the study: Per a prior analysis, the majority of TCR beta V segments were productive roughly 90% or roughly 30% of the time.

Though probably carrying unrecorded immune exposures, donors were nominally healthy at sampling. Researchers ran the PCR with 60 Vbeta and 13 Jbeta primers. Only in-frame clones appear in the TCRdb table, and some are missing; sequencing was by immunoSEQ multiplex PCR. The sample lists 200,000 to 300,000 clones; about 83% were seen once. CDR3 length: 14 amino acids. Trimming removed 5 bases at V and 2 bases at J, with 12 bases between. In germline, CDR1 is SEHNR, CDR2 FQNEAQ (reference sequence). The sequencing sample was made of PBMCs. The clonotype was recovered from a woman between 40 and 50 years old in good health and CMV-seropositive. This sequence joins TRBV7-9 and TRBJ2-5; possible D gene TRBD2, 6 bases. CDR3 coding DNA: TGTGCCAGCAGCGCCTGGACTATACAAGAGACCCAGTACTTC. It yields the protein CASSAWTIQETQYF.